This T cell receptor (beta chain) was observed in a study of T cell responses to AZD1222 COVID-19 vaccine. The table came from immunoSEQ multiplex PCR; TCRdb's copy has only in-frame clones and leaves some out. The profile shows some 170,000 clones, roughly nine tenths of them singletons. V was cut by 3 bases and J by 4 bases, with 13 bases left in between. Germline CDR1 is ENHRY and CDR2 is SYGVKD. The CDR3 loop spans 15 amino acids. Here the sequenced sample was peripheral blood, taken on day 0 of AZD1222 vaccination. The V gene is TRBV10-3, the J gene TRBJ2-1; no definite D call. The clonotype comes from an adult in good health. Here the CDR3 DNA reads TGTGCCATCAGTGACCCCCCGACCGGATACAATGAGCAGTTCTTC. Translating it yields CAISDPPTGYNEQFF.